One and the same sample provided the 26 T cell receptor beta chains below, sequenced in a study of regulatory T cells in long-lasting Graves disease. Assembly of TCR beta libraries relied on iRepertoire HTBI primers together with Arm-PCR of CDR3 regions. TCRdb re-called the multiplex PCR reads through MiXCR, storing one row per CDR3 protein. This sample carries 400,000 to 500,000 distinct CDR3 sequences, approximately 15% of them seen once, and the ten largest clones take around a sixth. The time point: newly diagnosed GD, antithyroid drugs for less than 3 months. The authors made the TCR library using RNA they extracted from PBMCs. The same data also went into a second study, on T cells in Graves' hyperthyroidism and ophthalmopathy.

The sample in question was peripheral blood mononuclear cells (PBMCs), obtained at new diagnosis, from a patient treated with antithyroid drugs. These TCRs come from a woman aged 45 to 65 with Graves disease.

This clonotype was detected ten times or more. This sequence joins TRBV6-1 and TRBJ1-4; D gene uncertain. Germline V gene data show CDR1 as MNHNS and CDR2 as SASEGT. This CDR3 comprises 12 residues. V was trimmed by 6 bases and J by 7 bases, leaving 9 bases between them. CDR3: CASREPGEKLFF. CDR3 DNA sequence: TGTGCCAGCAGAGAACCCGGTGAAAAACTGTTTTTT.

This clonotype was counted ten times or more. The chain employs TRBV3-1 and TRBJ2-1; D might be TRBD1 or TRBD2, each matching 5 bases. Trimming shortened V by 3 bases and J by 0 bases, and 18 bases separated the two germline ends. The V gene's germline CDR1 is LGHDT and CDR2 YNNKEL (reference sequence). The CDR3 length is 18 residues. The chain's CDR3 is CASSHLTGTLSSYNEQFF. The CDR3 DNA follows: TGTGCCAGCAGCCACCTGACCGGGACCCTAAGCTCCTACAATGAGCAGTTCTTC.

The chain couples TRBV5-1 to TRBJ2-1; 8 bases match TRBD1. The CDR3 has 15 residues. Germline CDR1 is SGHRS and CDR2 is YFSETQ. The J segment lost 1 base and the V segment lost 5 bases, leaving 5 bases of the junction unmatched. CDR3 protein: CASRGDRGSYNEQFF. The CDR3 coding sequence is TGCGCCAGCAGGGGAGACAGGGGTTCCTACAATGAGCAGTTCTTC.

The rearrangement joins TRBV19 to TRBJ2-1; TRBD2 aligns across 7 bases. The CDR3 runs 14 residues. Germline V gene data show CDR1 as LNHDA and CDR2 as SQIVND (reference sequence). Trimming cost V 5 bases and J 5 bases; bases outside gene matches: 6. The CDR3: CASSLLAANNEQFF. The CDR3 DNA sequence: TGTGCCAGTAGTCTCCTAGCGGCAAACAATGAGCAGTTCTTC. Drawing the rest from reference TRBV19 and TRBJ2-1, the complete variable domain is DGGITQSPKYLFRKEGQNVTLSCEQNLNHDAMYWYRQDPGQGLRLIYYSQIVNDFQKGDIAEGYSVSREKKESFPLTVTSAQKNPTAFYLCASSLLAANNEQFFGPGTRLTVL.

The chain employs TRBV18 and TRBJ1-5, with D hard to call. The CDR3 totals 16 residues. V was pared by 5 bases and J by 1 base, with 15 bases between. Per the germline V gene, CDR1 is KGHSH and CDR2 is LQKENI. CDR3 sequence reads: CASSISGMGSNQPQHF. The CDR3 DNA follows: TGTGCCAGCTCAATATCGGGGATGGGGAGCAATCAGCCCCAGCATTTT.

V and J are TRBV7-9 and TRBJ2-1, with D tentatively TRBD1 or TRBD2 (5 bases each). The CDR3 spans 16 residues. The V gene's germline CDR1 is SEHNR and CDR2 FQNEAQ (reference sequence). V was clipped by 4 bases and J by 0 bases, with 13 bases between them. The chain's CDR3 is CASSSGPTSSYNEQFF. For the CDR3, the DNA is TGTGCCAGCAGCTCGGGACCTACCAGCTCCTACAATGAGCAGTTCTTC.

This clonotype has at least ten counts. CDR3 DNA sequence: TGTGCCAGCAGCCAGGACACTAGCGGCTACAATGAGCAGTTCTTC. This encodes CASSQDTSGYNEQFF. This sequence joins TRBV3-1 and TRBJ2-1; 8 bases line up with TRBD2. Trimming removed 3 bases from V and 3 bases from J; junction bases left unmatched: 4. Germline V gives CDR1 LGHDT, CDR2 YNNKEL (reference sequence). CDR3 length equals 15 residues.

At least ten counts were recorded for this clonotype. The chain couples TRBV5-1 to TRBJ2-7; 14 positions agree with TRBD2. CDR3 length: 14 amino acids. CDR1 is SGHRS and CDR2 is YFSETQ in the germline V gene. V was clipped by 7 bases and J by 6 bases; unmatched bases: 6. In DNA form, the CDR3 reads TGCGCCAGCGGCGGGACTAGCGGGAGTTCCGAGCAGTACTTC. Protein sequence: CASGGTSGSSEQYF.

This clonotype was detected many times. The chain links TRBV11-3 to TRBJ2-2; D is uncertain. V was cut by 3 bases and J by 5 bases, with 13 bases left in between. The germline V gene has CDR1 SGHNT and CDR2 YENEEA. The CDR3 loop spans 15 amino acids. The CDR3 region is CASSFASFGTGELFF. DNA for the CDR3: TGTGCCAGCAGCTTCGCTTCTTTCGGTACCGGGGAGCTGTTTTTT. The full variable domain, rest sourced from reference TRBV11-3 and TRBJ2-2, is EAGVVQSPRYKIIEKKQPVAFWCNPISGHNTLYWYLQNLGQGPELLIRYENEEAVDDSQLPKDRFSAERLKGVDSTLKIQPAELGDSAVYLCASSFASFGTGELFFGEGSRLTVL.

In this sample, this clonotype turned up many times. The chain has TRBV13 and TRBJ2-7, with TRBD2 matching over 12 bases. V trimming: 4 bases; J trimming: 4 bases; junction bases outside the gene matches: 2. Germline CDR1 reads PRHDT; CDR2 reads FYEKMQ (reference sequence). This CDR3 has 14 residues. CDR3 region: CASSSGLAGYEQYF. The CDR3 nucleotides read TGTGCCAGCAGCTCCGGACTAGCGGGGTACGAGCAGTACTTC.

The chain carries TRBV13 and TRBJ2-3, with 8 bases fitting TRBD2. The trim removed 7 bases at V and 3 bases at J, leaving 12 bases unmatched. Germline V gene data show CDR1 as PRHDT and CDR2 as FYEKMQ (reference sequence). The CDR3 loop spans 16 amino acids. This chain's CDR3 is CASTEHREGPTDTQYF. CDR3 bases: TGTGCCAGCACCGAGCACCGGGAGGGCCCGACAGATACGCAGTATTTT.

This clonotype was observed many times. V and J are TRBV11-2 and TRBJ2-1, with 7 bases lining up with TRBD2. Germline CDR1 is SGHAT and CDR2 is FQNNGV. V lost 4 bases and J lost 4; bases outside the gene matches: 13. The CDR3 consists of 17 residues. The CDR3 DNA is TGTGCCAGCAGCTCGTACCGGGACTACAAGATATACAATGAGCAGTTCTTC. Its protein product is CASSSYRDYKIYNEQFF.

This clonotype was observed many times. V usage is TRBV10-3 and J usage is TRBJ1-1; unclear D gene. From germline, CDR1 is ENHRY and CDR2 SYGVKD. The CDR3 is 14 amino acids. V lost 2 bases to trimming and J lost 9 bases, with 16 bases between them. The CDR3: CAISESVERKKAFF. In DNA, the CDR3 is TGTGCCATCAGTGAGAGTGTTGAGAGGAAAAAAGCTTTCTTT.

This clonotype was counted between two and nine times. The chain has TRBV11-2 and TRBJ2-2; 7 bases line up with TRBD2. Germline values: CDR1 SGHAT, CDR2 FQNNGV. CDR3 length: 18 amino acids. V lost 5 bases, J lost 0 bases, and 12 bases stayed unmatched. The CDR3 here is CASSPGGRAQANTGELFF. DNA of the CDR3: TGTGCCAGCAGCCCCGGGGGGAGGGCCCAAGCGAACACCGGGGAGCTGTTTTTT.

V is TRBV3-1 and J is TRBJ2-5, with 12 bases aligning to TRBD2. J lost 4 bases, V lost 2 bases, and 17 bases had no gene match. This CDR3 has 20 residues. The germline gives CDR1 LGHDT, CDR2 YNNKEL (reference sequence). CDR3 DNA sequence: TGTGCCAGCAGCCAAAGAGCCGCCGCGACTAGCGGGAGTCTGGGAGAGACCCAGTACTTC. This sequence encodes CASSQRAAATSGSLGETQYF.

The rearrangement uses TRBV19 and TRBJ1-6; TRBD1 matches at 8 bases. The germline CDR1 and CDR2 sequences are LNHDA and SQIVND (reference sequence). The trim removed 5 bases at V and 9 bases at J, leaving 9 bases unmatched. The length of the CDR3 is 15 residues. CDR3 coding DNA: TGTGCCAGTAGTGTCCAGGGGGCAGGTAGTTCACCCCTCCACTTT. This gives the protein CASSVQGAGSSPLHF.

This clonotype appeared many times. The chain couples TRBV12-3 or TRBV12-4 to TRBJ2-7; the D gene is possibly TRBD1 (6 bases). V lost 6 bases, J lost 4 bases, and 7 bases lay in between. CDR3 length: 11 residues. The CDR3, as DNA: TGTGCCAGCAGGCAGGGGTACGAGCAGTACTTC. Translation gives CASRQGYEQYF.

This clonotype occurred many times. The gene calls are TRBV2 and TRBJ1-2, with no clear D. Germline-derived CDR1 and CDR2 are SNHLY and FYNNEI. V was trimmed by 7 bases and J by 4 bases, leaving 7 bases between them. CDR3 size: 11 residues. CDR3 region: CASKTGYGYTF. In nucleotides, the CDR3 is TGTGCCAGCAAGACGGGCTATGGCTACACCTTC.

The table lists this clonotype with a few counts. The J gene is TRBJ1-6, the V gene TRBV28, with TRBD1 matching 9 bases. The CDR3 runs to 15 residues. Germline lookup yields CDR1 MDHEN and CDR2 SYDVKM. Unmatched junction bases numbered 6, after V lost 2 bases and J lost 10 bases. The CDR3 DNA is TGTGCCAGCAGTTTAACTACAGGGGGCATCTCACCCCTCCACTTT. It codes for CASSLTTGGISPLHF.

This clonotype has a handful of counts. V and J are TRBV27 and TRBJ2-2; 11 nucleotides line up with TRBD2. The J segment lost 0 bases and the V segment lost 7 bases, leaving 4 bases of the junction unmatched. Germline V gene data show CDR1 as MNHEY and CDR2 as SMNVEV (reference sequence). The CDR3 is 16 amino acids. Written as DNA, the CDR3 is TGTGCCAGCAACGGGACTAGCGGAGCGAACACCGGGGAGCTGTTTTTT. It is translated as CASNGTSGANTGELFF.

This clonotype was counted many times. The DNA of the CDR3 is TGTGCCAGCAGCAGGGGGGGGGCTCGTCCTAAAGAGACCCAGTACTTC. Translation: CASSRGGARPKETQYF. The V and J genes are TRBV3-1 and TRBJ2-5, with a tentative D call TRBD2 (7 bases). CDR1 and CDR2 (germline): LGHDT, YNNKEL (reference sequence). V lost 5 bases to trimming and J lost 3 bases, with 19 bases between them. The CDR3 length is 16 residues.

There are many counts of this clonotype. The rearrangement uses TRBV29-1 and TRBJ2-2; D gene uncertain. V lost 4 bases, J lost 4 bases, and 19 bases lay in between. Germline V gives CDR1 SQVTM, CDR2 ANQGSEA. This CDR3 is built from 16 residues. Here the CDR3 DNA reads TGCAGCGTTGCCGGTGGCGGTGTGGGTCTCACCGGGGAGCTGTTTTTT. Protein product: CSVAGGGVGLTGELFF.

This clonotype was seen many times. This rearrangement joins TRBV28 to TRBJ2-2; 10 bases line up with TRBD2. This CDR3 comprises 15 residues. Germline V gene data show CDR1 as MDHEN and CDR2 as SYDVKM. The junction had 2 bases not matched to a gene; V was cut back by 4 bases and J by 3 bases. The CDR3 nucleotides read TGTGCCAGCAGTTGGGGACTAGCGTACACCGGGGAGCTGTTTTTT. It translates to CASSWGLAYTGELFF.

This clonotype has more than one count but fewer than ten. V and J are TRBV5-1 and TRBJ2-7; 11 nucleotides match TRBD1. CDR1 is SGHRS and CDR2 is YFSETQ in the germline V gene. Unmatched junction bases numbered 7, after V lost 4 bases and J lost 4 bases. The CDR3 extends over 15 amino acids. The DNA for the CDR3 is TGCGCCAGCAGCCCACGGGACAGGGGGAATTACGAGCAGTACTTC. This sequence encodes CASSPRDRGNYEQYF.

This clonotype was seen a handful of times. A much larger clonotype is one base distant, so this may be a read error. This chain connects TRBV12-3 or TRBV12-4 to TRBJ2-1; the D gene is possibly TRBD2 (7 bases). This CDR3 comprises 14 residues. Trimming cost V 7 bases and J 5 bases, with 15 bases left between them. The CDR3 coding sequence is TGTGCCAGCAATCCCGGGGGGCTGCACAATGAGCAGTTCTTC. Translated: CASNPGGLHNEQFF.

This clonotype was counted ten times or more. This chain joins TRBV18 and TRBJ1-4; TRBD1 matches 7 bases. The CDR3 is 15 amino acids. Germline loops: CDR1 KGHSH, CDR2 LQKENI. After removal of 3 bases from V and 4 bases from J, the junction contained 5 bases not matched to a gene. As DNA, the CDR3 is TGTGCCAGCTCACCCTCCGGGACAGTTAATGAAAAACTGTTTTTT. The encoded protein is CASSPSGTVNEKLFF.